The 3 T cell receptor beta chains below come from one sample, sequenced in a study of cytotoxic CD8 clonotypes in ibrutinib-treated CLL. Sequencing used immunoSEQ multiplex PCR; TCRdb keeps in-frame clones, though not all of them. Among some 15,000 clones listed, over 60% were seen once. This specimen consisted of PBMCs, obtained before ibrutinib treatment. The receptors derive from a human donor with chronic lymphocytic leukemia.

This clone occurred a few times. V usage is TRBV2 and J usage is TRBJ2-2; the match to TRBD1 covers 9 bases. With V trimmed by 6 bases and J by 2 bases, 7 bases remained unmatched. This CDR3 is 16 amino acids long. The germline gives CDR1 SNHLY, CDR2 FYNNEI. CDR3 sequence: CASRGTGTTNTGELFF. CDR3 coding DNA: TGTGCCAGCAGGGGGACAGGGACTACCAACACCGGGGAGCTGTTTTTT. Based on the CDR3 plus reference TRBV2 and TRBJ2-2, the full variable domain is EPEVTQTPSHQVTQMGQEVILRCVPISNHLYFYWYRQILGQKVEFLVSFYNNEISEKSEIFDDQFSVERPDGSNFTLKIRSTKLEDSAMYFCASRGTGTTNTGELFFGEGSRLTVL.

This sequence joins TRBV6-5 and TRBJ2-7; either TRBD1 or TRBD2 may supply D (5 bases each). CDR3 length: 15 residues. Germline loops: CDR1 MNHEY, CDR2 SVGAGI. V gave up 5 bases and J gave up 0 bases, with 14 bases separating them. CDR3 region: CASSPGTISSYEQYV. The CDR3 DNA reads as TGTGCCAGCAGTCCCGGGACCATCAGCTCCTACGAGCAGTACGTC.

The rearrangement uses TRBV11-2 and TRBJ2-1; no firm D call. The CDR3 spans 14 residues. The germline V and J ends were trimmed by 5 bases and 8 bases, with 16 bases remaining between them. Per the germline V gene, CDR1 is SGHAT and CDR2 is FQNNGV. The CDR3 here is CASSIDTFFDEQFF. The CDR3 coding sequence is TGTGCCAGCAGCATCGACACGTTTTTCGATGAGCAGTTCTTC. Full variable domain (rest looked up from reference TRBV11-2 and TRBJ2-1): EAGVAQSPRYKIIEKRQSVAFWCNPISGHATLYWYQQILGQGPKLLIQFQNNGVVDDSQLPKDRFSAERLKGVDSTLKIQPAKLEDSAVYLCASSIDTFFDEQFFGPGTRLTVL.